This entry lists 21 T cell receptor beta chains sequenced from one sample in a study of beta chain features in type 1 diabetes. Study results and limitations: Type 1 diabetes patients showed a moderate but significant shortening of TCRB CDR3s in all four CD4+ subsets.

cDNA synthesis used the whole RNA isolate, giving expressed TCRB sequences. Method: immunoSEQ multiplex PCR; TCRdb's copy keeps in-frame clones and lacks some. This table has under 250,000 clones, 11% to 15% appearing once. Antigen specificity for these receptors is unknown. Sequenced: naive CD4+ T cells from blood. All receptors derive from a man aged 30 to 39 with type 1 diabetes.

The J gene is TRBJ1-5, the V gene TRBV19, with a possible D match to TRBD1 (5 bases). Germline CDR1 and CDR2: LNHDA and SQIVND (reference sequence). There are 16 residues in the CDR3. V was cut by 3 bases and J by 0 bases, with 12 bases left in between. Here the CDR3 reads CASSIIRVNSNQPQHF. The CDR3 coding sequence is TGTGCCAGTAGTATCATCAGGGTAAATAGCAATCAGCCCCAGCATTTT.

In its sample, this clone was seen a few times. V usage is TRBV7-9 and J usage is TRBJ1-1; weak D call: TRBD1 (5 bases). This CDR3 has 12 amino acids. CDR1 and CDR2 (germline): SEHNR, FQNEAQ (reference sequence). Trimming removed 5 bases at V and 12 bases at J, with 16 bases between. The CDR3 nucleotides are TGTGCCAGCAGCCCTGATTCTGGGGCGACTTTCTTT. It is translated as CASSPDSGATFF. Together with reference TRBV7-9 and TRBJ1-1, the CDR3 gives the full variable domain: DTGVSQNPRHKITKRGQNVTFRCDPISEHNRLYWYRQTLGQGPEFLTYFQNEAQLEKSRLLSDRFSAERPKGSFSTLEIQRTEQGDSAMYLCASSPDSGATFFGQGTRLTVV.

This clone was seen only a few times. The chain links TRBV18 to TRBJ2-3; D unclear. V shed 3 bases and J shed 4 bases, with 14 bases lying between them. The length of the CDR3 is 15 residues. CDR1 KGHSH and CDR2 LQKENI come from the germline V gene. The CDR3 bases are TGTGCCAGCTCACCTCCGAATTTGGCCCCAGATACGCAGTATTTT. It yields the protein CASSPPNLAPDTQYF.

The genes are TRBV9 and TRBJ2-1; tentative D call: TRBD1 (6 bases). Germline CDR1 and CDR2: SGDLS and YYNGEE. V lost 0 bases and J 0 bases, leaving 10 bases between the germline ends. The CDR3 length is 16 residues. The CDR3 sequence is CASSVEGGISYNEQFF. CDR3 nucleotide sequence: TGTGCCAGCAGCGTAGAAGGGGGAATCTCCTACAATGAGCAGTTCTTC. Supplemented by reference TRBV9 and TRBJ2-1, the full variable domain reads DSGVTQTPKHLITATGQRVTLRCSPRSGDLSVYWYQQSLDQGLQFLIQYYNGEERAKGNILERFSAQQFPDLHSELNLSSLELGDSALYFCASSVEGGISYNEQFFGPGTRLTVL.

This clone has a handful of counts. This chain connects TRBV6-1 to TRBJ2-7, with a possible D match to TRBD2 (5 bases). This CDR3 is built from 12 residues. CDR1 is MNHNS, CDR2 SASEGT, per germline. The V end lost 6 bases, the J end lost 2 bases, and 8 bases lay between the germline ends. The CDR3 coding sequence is TGTGCCAGCAGAGTGGGAGCCTACGAGCAGTACTTC. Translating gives CASRVGAYEQYF.

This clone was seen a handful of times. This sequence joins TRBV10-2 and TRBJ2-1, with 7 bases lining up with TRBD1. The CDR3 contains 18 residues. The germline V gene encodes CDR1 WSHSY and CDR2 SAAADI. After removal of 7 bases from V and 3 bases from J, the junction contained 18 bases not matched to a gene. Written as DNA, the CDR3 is TGCGCCAGCACCACCGGGACAGAGGGTGTTGTTATCTACAATGAGCAGTTCTTC. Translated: CASTTGTEGVVIYNEQFF.

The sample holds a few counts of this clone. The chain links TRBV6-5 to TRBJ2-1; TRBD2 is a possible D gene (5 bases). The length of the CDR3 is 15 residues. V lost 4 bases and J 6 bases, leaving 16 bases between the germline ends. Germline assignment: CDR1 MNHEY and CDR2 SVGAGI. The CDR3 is CASSFTKGVPNEQFF. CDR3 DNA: TGTGCCAGCAGTTTTACGAAGGGAGTCCCCAATGAGCAGTTCTTC.

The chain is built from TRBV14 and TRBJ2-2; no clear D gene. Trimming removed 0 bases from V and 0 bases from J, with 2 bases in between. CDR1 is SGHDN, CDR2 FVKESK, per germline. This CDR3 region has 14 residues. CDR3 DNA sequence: TGTGCCAGCAGCCAAGACTCGAACACCGGGGAGCTGTTTTTT. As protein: CASSQDSNTGELFF. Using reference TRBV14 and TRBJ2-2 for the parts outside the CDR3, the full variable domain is EAGVTQFPSHSVIEKGQTVTLRCDPISGHDNLYWYRRVMGKEIKFLLHFVKESKQDESGMPNNRFLAERTGGTYSTLKVQPAELEDSGVYFCASSQDSNTGELFFGEGSRLTVL.

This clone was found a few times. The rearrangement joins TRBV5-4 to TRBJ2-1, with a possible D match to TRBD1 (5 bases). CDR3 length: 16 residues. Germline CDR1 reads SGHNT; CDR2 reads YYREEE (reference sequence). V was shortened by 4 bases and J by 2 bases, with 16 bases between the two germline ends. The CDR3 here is CASSKYDSNPYNEQFF. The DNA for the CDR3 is TGTGCCAGCAGCAAGTACGACAGTAACCCCTACAATGAGCAGTTCTTC.

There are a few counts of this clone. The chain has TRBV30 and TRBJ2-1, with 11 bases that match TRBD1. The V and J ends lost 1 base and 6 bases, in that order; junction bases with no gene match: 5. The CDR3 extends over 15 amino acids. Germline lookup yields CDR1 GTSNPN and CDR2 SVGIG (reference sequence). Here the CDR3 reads CAWSAGQGALNEQFF. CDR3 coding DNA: TGTGCCTGGAGTGCAGGACAGGGGGCTCTCAATGAGCAGTTCTTC.

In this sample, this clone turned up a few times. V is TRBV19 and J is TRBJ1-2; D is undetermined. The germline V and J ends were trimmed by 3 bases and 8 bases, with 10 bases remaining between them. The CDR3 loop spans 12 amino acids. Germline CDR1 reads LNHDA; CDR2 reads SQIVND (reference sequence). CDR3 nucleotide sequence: TGTGCCAGTAGTATTTATCACAGCGGCTACACCTTC. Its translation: CASSIYHSGYTF.

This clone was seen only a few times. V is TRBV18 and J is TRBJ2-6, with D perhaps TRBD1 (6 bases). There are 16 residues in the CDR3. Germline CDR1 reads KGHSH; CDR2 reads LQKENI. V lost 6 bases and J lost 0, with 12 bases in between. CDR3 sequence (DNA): TGTGCCAGCTCGACGACAGGCCCCTCTGGGGCCAACGTCCTGACTTTC. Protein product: CASSTTGPSGANVLTF.

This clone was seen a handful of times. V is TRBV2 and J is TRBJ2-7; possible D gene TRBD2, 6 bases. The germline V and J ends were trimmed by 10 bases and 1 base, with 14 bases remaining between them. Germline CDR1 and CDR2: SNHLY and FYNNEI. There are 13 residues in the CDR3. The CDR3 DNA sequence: TGTGCCACCGAGAGACTAGAGTCCTACGAGCAGTACTTC. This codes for CATERLESYEQYF.

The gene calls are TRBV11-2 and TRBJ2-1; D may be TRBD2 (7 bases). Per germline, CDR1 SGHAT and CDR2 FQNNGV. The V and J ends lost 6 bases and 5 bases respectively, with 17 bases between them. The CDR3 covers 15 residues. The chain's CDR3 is CASSRTRGGNNEQFF. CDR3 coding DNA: TGTGCCAGCAGTCGTACGAGGGGGGGAAACAATGAGCAGTTCTTC. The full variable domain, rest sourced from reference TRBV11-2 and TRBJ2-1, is EAGVAQSPRYKIIEKRQSVAFWCNPISGHATLYWYQQILGQGPKLLIQFQNNGVVDDSQLPKDRFSAERLKGVDSTLKIQPAKLEDSAVYLCASSRTRGGNNEQFFGPGTRLTVL.

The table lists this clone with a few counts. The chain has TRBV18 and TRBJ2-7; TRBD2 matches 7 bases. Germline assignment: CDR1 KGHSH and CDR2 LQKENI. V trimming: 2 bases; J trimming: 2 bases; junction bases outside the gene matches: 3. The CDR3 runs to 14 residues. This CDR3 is CASSPDGTTYEQYF. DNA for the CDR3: TGTGCCAGCTCACCAGACGGGACTACCTACGAGCAGTACTTC.

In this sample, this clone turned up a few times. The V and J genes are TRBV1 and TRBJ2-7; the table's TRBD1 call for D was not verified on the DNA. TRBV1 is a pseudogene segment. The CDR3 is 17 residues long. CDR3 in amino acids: CTSSPGGGTGISYEQYF. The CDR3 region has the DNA TGCACCAGCAGCCCCGGAGGAGGGACAGGGATATCCTACGAGCAGTACTTC.

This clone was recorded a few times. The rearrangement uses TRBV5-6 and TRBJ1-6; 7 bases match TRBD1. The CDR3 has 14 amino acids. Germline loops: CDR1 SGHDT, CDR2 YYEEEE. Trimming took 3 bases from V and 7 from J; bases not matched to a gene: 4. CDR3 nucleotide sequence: TGTGCCAGCAGCTCGGGACAGATCAATTCACCCCTCCACTTT. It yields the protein CASSSGQINSPLHF. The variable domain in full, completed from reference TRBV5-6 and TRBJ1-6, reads DAGVTQSPTHLIKTRGQQVTLRCSPKSGHDTVSWYQQALGQGPQFIFQYYEEEERQRGNFPDRFSGHQFPNYSSELNVNALLLGDSALYLCASSSGQINSPLHFGNGTRLTVT.

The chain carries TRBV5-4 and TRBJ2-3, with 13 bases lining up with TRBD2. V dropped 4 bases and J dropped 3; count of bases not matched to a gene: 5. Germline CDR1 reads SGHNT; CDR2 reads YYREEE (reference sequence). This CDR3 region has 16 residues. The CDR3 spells CASSLGLAGETDTQYF. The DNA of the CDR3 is TGTGCCAGCAGCCTCGGACTAGCGGGGGAAACAGATACGCAGTATTTT.

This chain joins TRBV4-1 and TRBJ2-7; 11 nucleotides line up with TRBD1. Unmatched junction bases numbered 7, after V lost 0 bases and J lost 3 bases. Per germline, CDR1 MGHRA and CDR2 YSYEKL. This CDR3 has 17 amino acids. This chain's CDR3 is CASSQDLSGTGGYEQYF. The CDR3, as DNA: TGCGCCAGCAGCCAAGATCTAAGCGGGACAGGGGGCTACGAGCAGTACTTC.

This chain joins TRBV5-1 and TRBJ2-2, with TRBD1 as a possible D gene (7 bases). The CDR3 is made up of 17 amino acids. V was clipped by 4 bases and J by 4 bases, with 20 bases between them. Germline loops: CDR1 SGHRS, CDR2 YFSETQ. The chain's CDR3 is CASSPRMEGAGTGELFF. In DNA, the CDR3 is TGCGCCAGCAGCCCCCGGATGGAGGGGGCCGGCACCGGGGAGCTGTTTTTT.

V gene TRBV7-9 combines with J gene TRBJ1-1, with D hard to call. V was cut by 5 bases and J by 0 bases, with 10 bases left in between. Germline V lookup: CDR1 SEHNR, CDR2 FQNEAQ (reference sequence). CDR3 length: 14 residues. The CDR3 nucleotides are TGTGCCAGCAGCCCCCACGAGGTGAACACTGAAGCTTTCTTT. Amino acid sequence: CASSPHEVNTEAFF.